This T cell receptor (beta chain) came from a study of beta chain features in type 1 diabetes. About the research overall: Examined across all samples were just under 110,000,000 sorted cells. Study-level findings and limits: Patients' naive, central memory and Treg TCRB repertoires seemed closer to one another than those of healthy donors. When Type 1 diabetes patients were examined, their TCRB CDR3s proved moderately but significantly shorter in all four CD4+ subsets.

The purity of all sorted populations exceeded 98%. Isolated RNA was reverse transcribed in full, so expressed TCRB transcripts were sequenced. TCRdb keeps only in-frame clones here, not all; method: immunoSEQ multiplex PCR. Found here are 300,000 or so clones, approximately 13% of them singletons; the top ten hold about 0.015%. With 1 base removed from V and 7 bases from J, the gap between germline ends came to 13 bases. The length of the CDR3 is 14 residues. Germline V lookup: CDR1 LNHDA, CDR2 SQIVND (reference sequence). As to this clone: Its antigen is undetermined.

The chain joins TRBV19 to TRBJ1-2; a possible D gene is TRBD1 (5 bases). Material for sequencing was naive CD4+ T cells from blood. This receptor was identified in a woman aged 18-29 years with type 1 diabetes. CDR3 sequence reads: CASSIGSAGRGYTF. The CDR3 DNA sequence: TGTGCCAGTAGTATAGGGTCAGCGGGACGTGGCTACACCTTC.